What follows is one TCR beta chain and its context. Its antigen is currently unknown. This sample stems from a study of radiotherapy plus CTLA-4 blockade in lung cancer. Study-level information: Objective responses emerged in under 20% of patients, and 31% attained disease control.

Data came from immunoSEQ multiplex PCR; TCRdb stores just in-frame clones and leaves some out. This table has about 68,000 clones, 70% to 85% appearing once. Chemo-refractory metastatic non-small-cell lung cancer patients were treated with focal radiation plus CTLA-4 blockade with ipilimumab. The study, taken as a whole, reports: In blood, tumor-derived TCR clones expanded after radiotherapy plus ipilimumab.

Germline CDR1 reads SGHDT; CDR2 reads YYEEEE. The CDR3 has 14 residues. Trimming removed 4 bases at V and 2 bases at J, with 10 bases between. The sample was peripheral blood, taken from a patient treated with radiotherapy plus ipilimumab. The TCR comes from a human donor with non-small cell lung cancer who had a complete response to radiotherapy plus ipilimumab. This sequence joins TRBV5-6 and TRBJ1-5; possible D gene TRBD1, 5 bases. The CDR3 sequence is CASSPRDRNQPQHF. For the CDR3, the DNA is TGTGCCAGCAGCCCCCGGGACCGCAATCAGCCCCAGCATTTT.